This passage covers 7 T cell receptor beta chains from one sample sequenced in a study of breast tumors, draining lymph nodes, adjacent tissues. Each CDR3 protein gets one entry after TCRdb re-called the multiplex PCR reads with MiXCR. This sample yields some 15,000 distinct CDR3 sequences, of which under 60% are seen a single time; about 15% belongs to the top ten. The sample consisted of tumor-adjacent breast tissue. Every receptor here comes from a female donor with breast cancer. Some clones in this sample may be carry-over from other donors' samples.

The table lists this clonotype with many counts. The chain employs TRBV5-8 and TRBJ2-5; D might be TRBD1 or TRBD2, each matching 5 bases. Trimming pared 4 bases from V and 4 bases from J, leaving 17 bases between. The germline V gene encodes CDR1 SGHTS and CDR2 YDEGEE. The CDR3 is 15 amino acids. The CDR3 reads CASSTRAGAGETQYF. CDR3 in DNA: TGTGCCAGCAGCACGAGGGCCGGGGCAGGAGAGACCCAGTACTTC.

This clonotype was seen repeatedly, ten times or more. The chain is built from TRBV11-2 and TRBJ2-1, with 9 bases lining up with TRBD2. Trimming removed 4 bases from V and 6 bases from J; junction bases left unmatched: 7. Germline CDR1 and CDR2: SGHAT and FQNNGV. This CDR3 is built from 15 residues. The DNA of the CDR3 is TGTGCCAGCAGCTCCTCGGGACTAGCAGCCAATGAGCAGTTCTTC. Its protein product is CASSSSGLAANEQFF.

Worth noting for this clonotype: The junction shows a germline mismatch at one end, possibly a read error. CDR3 in DNA: TGTGCCAGCAGCTTAACAGCCGGCCCAGATTCGCAGTATTTT. Amino acids: CASSLTAGPDSQYF. The chain uses TRBV7-2 and TRBJ2-3; no clear D gene. The length of the CDR3 is 14 residues. Germline lookup yields CDR1 SGHTA and CDR2 FQGNSA. Together with reference TRBV7-2 and TRBJ2-3, the CDR3 gives the full variable domain: GAGVSQSPSNKVTEKGKDVELRCDPISGHTALYWYRQSLGQGLEFLIYFQGNSAPDKSGLPSDRFSAERTGGSVSTLTIQRTQQEDSAVYLCASSLTAGPDSQYFGPGTRLTVL.

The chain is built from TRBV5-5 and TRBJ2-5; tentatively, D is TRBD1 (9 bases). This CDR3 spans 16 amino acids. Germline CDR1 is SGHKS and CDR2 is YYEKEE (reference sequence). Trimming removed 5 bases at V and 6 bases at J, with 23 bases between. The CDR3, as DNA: TGTGCCAGCAGAGGTAGCGGGACAGGGTCTTTGAAGACCCAGTACTTC. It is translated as CASRGSGTGSLKTQYF.

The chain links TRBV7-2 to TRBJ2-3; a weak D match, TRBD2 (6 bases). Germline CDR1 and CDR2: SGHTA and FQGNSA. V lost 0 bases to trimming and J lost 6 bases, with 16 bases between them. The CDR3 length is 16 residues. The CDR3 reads CASSLAFGGARDTQYF. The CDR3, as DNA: TGTGCCAGCAGCTTAGCGTTTGGCGGGGCGAGGGATACGCAGTATTTT.

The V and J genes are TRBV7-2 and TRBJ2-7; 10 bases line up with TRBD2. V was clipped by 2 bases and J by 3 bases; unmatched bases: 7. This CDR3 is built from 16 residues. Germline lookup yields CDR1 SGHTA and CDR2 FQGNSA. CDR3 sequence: CASSLQAGGPNYEQYF. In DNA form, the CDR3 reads TGTGCCAGCAGCTTACAAGCGGGAGGGCCCAACTACGAGCAGTACTTC.

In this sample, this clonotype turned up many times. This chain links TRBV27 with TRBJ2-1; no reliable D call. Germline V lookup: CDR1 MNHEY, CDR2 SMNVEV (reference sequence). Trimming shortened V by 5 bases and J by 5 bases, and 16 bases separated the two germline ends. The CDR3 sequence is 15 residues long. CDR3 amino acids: CASSASSAANNEQFF. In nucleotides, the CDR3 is TGTGCCAGCAGTGCCAGCTCAGCCGCGAACAATGAGCAGTTCTTC.